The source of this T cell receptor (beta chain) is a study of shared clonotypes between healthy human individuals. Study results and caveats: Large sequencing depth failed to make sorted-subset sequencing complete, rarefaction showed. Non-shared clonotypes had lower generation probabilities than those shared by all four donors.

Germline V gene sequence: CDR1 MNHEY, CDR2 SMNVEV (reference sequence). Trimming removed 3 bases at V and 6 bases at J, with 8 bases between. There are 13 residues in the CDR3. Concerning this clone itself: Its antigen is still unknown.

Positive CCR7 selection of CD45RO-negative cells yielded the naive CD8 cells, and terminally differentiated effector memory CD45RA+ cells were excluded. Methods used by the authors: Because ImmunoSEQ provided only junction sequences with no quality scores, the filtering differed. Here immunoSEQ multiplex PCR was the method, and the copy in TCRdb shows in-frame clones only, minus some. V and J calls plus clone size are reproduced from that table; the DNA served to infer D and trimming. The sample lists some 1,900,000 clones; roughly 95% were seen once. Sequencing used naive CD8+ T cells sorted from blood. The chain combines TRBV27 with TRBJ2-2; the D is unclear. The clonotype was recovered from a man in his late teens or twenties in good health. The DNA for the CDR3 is TGTGCCAGCAGTTTTCTTAGCCCCGGGGAGCTGTTTTTT. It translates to CASSFLSPGELFF.